These T cell receptor beta chains were read from a single sample in a study of blood T cell repertoires in COVID-19. The protocol was immunoSEQ multiplex PCR, while the TCRdb copy is restricted to in-frame clones and leaves out a portion. The table has 130,000 or so clones, more than 70% seen once; the top ten hold 7.9%. Source material: peripheral blood. The receptors originated from a human donor in a cohort sampled during active COVID-19. The conserved cysteine and the conserved F or W are not part of the CDR3 here.

j_call | v_call | cdr3_aa
TRBJ2-7 | TRBV5-1 | ASSLPTGDEQY
TRBJ2-7 | TRBV5-3 | ARSLESRESHYEQY
TRBJ2-7 | TRBV5-1 | ASSFGQGDEQY
TRBJ2-3 | TRBV4-1 | ASSEALATDTQY
TRBJ1-3 | TRBV7-9 | ASTLSGWGGNTIY
TRBJ2-7 | TRBV5-4 | ASSWGQGNYEQY
TRBJ2-7 | TRBV5-1 | ASSLYGTGYEQY
TRBJ1-1 | TRBV14 | ASSQERVGEAF
TRBJ2-7 | TRBV30 | AWGQAYEQY
TRBJ1-2 | TRBV25-1 | ASSEYFGGDYGYT
TRBJ1-4 | TRBV5-5 | ASSLAGNEKLF
TRBJ1-5 | TRBV5-4 | ASSLAGQPQH
TRBJ2-2 | TRBV6-5 | ASSFSGGNTGELF
TRBJ1-5 | TRBV6-6 | ASSPGSNQPQH
TRBJ2-1 | TRBV15 | ATNPSTGDEQF
TRBJ1-1 | TRBV30 | AWTLYTEAF
TRBJ2-7 | TRBV5-1 | ASSLAGGKEQY
TRBJ2-3 | TRBV19 | ASSIGGRITDTQY
TRBJ2-7 | TRBV19 | ASSMGGAYEQY
TRBJ1-5 | TRBV6-6 | ASRTDYSNQPQH
TRBJ2-1 | TRBV27 | ASTLQNGNEQF
TRBJ2-3 | TRBV7-8 | ASSDQGAMRDTQY
TRBJ2-7 | TRBV4-2 | ASSQPTGQTEQY
TRBJ2-1 | TRBV4-1 | ASSQVVGPPRGNEQF
TRBJ2-2 | TRBV7-7 | ASSLEAGDTGELF
TRBJ1-3 | TRBV6-5 | ASRPGQGGRNTIY
TRBJ1-6 | TRBV30 | AWSVGRVHSPLH
TRBJ1-4 | TRBV6-5 | ASSSGHSDGEKLF
TRBJ1-4 | TRBV28 | ASSLNRAEKLF
TRBJ2-6 | TRBV6-4 | ASSGVSGANVLT
TRBJ2-5 | TRBV11-2 | ASSLVRYQETQY
TRBJ2-5 | TRBV19 | ASSSGTRGETQY
TRBJ2-7 | TRBV11-3 | ASSSTSGDFYEQY
TRBJ2-7 | TRBV11-2 | ASSLVGQGYEQY
TRBJ2-7 | TRBV27 | ASSPKGTSIHEQY